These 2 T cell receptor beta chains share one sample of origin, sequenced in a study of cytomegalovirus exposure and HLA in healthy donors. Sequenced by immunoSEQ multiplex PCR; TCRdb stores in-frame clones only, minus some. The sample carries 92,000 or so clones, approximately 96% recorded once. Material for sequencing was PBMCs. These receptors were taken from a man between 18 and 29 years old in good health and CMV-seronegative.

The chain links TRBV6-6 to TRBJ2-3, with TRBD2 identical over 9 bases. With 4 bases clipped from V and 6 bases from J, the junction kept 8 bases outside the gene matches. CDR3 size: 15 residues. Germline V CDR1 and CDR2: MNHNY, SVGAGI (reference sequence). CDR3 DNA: TGTGCCAGCAGTTCCCATAGCGGGAGAGCGGATACGCAGTATTTT. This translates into CASSSHSGRADTQYF.

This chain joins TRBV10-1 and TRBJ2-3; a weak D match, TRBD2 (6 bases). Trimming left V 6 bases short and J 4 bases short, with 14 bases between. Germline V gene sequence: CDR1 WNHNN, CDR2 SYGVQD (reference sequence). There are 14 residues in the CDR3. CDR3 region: CASRVRRASDTQYF. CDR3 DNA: TGCGCCAGCAGGGTGAGGAGGGCTTCAGATACGCAGTATTTT.